This T cell receptor beta chain was sequenced during a study of blood T cell repertoires in COVID-19. Overall study: In each case, the material was cDNA or gDNA derived from T cells, B-cell-depleted T cells, or PBMCs.

V lost 3 bases and J lost 1; bases outside the gene matches: 7. CDR3 size: 16 residues. Germline V CDR1 and CDR2: LGHNT, FRNRAP. Produced via immunoSEQ multiplex PCR; TCRdb's table is partial and in-frame only. Of 380,000 or so clones in the sample, around 87% were seen once. Participants had their cohort set by participant-reported clinical history. Two negative PCRs, clearance, or symptom resolution had been documented for recovered Cohort 3 donors. J is TRBJ2-5 and V is TRBV12-5; the match to TRBD1 covers 8 bases. The sequenced sample consisted of PBMCs or T cells enriched from blood (not recorded which). The clonotype was recovered from a young man who had recovered from COVID-19. CDR3 nucleotides: TGTGCTAGTGGTTTCCCGACAGGGGTAGCCCAAGAGACCCAGTACTTC. Translation: CASGFPTGVAQETQYF.